The T cell receptor (beta chain) under discussion was sequenced for a study of cytomegalovirus exposure and HLA in healthy donors. Using immunoSEQ multiplex PCR, the repertoire was profiled, and TCRdb retains in-frame clones only, with some absent. The sample lists some 140,000 clones; 86% were seen once. From the 120-subject validation cohort, which was separate from the roughly 690-subject first cohort, the donors were drawn. The study, taken as a whole, reports: Some TCR beta chains (more than 150 of them) were listed as cytomegalovirus-associated.

This clone has a handful of counts. Its target is not known. Trimming pared 1 base from V and 4 bases from J, leaving 14 bases between. The CDR3 spans 15 residues. Germline CDR1 is MDHEN and CDR2 is SYDVKM. The source material was PBMCs. The J gene is TRBJ2-7, the V gene TRBV28; D not resolved. This receptor was identified in a man between 18 and 35 years old in good health and CMV-seronegative. CDR3: CASSLLVSSFYEQYF. CDR3 nucleotides: TGTGCCAGCAGTTTATTGGTCAGTAGCTTTTACGAGCAGTACTTC.